What follows are 10 T cell receptor beta chains derived from one specimen sequenced in a study of blood T cell repertoires in COVID-19. The assay was immunoSEQ multiplex PCR, and TCRdb's table has in-frame clones only and misses some. The sample includes 200,000 to 250,000 clones, roughly 90% of them seen just once. The specimen was PBMCs or T cells enriched from blood (not recorded which). Source of these receptors: a woman aged 25 to 45 with acute COVID-19.

This clone turned up a few times. CDR3 in DNA: TGTGCCAGTAGTCTCGGTTCGAACACTGAAGCTTTCTTT. Its protein is CASSLGSNTEAFF. This rearrangement joins TRBV19 to TRBJ1-1; unclear D gene. Deletions cut 5 bases from V and 1 base from J, with 8 bases between. The CDR3 runs to 13 residues. Germline CDR1 and CDR2: LNHDA and SQIVND (reference sequence). The complete variable domain, with remaining parts taken from reference TRBV19 and TRBJ1-1, reads DGGITQSPKYLFRKEGQNVTLSCEQNLNHDAMYWYRQDPGQGLRLIYYSQIVNDFQKGDIAEGYSVSREKKESFPLTVTSAQKNPTAFYLCASSLGSNTEAFFGQGTRLTVV.

The chain links TRBV29-1 to TRBJ1-2, with D possibly being TRBD1 (5 bases). Trimming pared 2 bases from V and 0 bases from J, leaving 7 bases between. From germline, CDR1 is SQVTM and CDR2 ANQGSEA. CDR3 size: 13 residues. In DNA, the CDR3 is TGCAGCGTTGAAAGACAGCCTAACTATGGCTACACCTTC. It codes for CSVERQPNYGYTF.

The chain joins TRBV18 to TRBJ1-4; weak D call: TRBD1 (5 bases). This CDR3 is built from 16 residues. Germline V gene sequence: CDR1 KGHSH, CDR2 LQKENI. V was trimmed by 6 bases and J by 6 bases, leaving 20 bases between them. The DNA for the CDR3 is TGTGCCAGCTCCCCCCCCACAGGTTTAGCGGATGAAAAACTGTTTTTT. This encodes CASSPPTGLADEKLFF.

V and J are TRBV27 and TRBJ2-3; D is ambiguous. The CDR3 contains 11 residues. Germline V gene sequence: CDR1 MNHEY, CDR2 SMNVEV (reference sequence). The V end lost 3 bases, the J end lost 7 bases, and 5 bases lay between the germline ends. CDR3 loop: CASSFYNTQYF. In DNA, the CDR3 is TGTGCCAGCAGTTTCTATAATACGCAGTATTTT.

The genes are TRBV18 and TRBJ1-1, with D uncertain. This CDR3 is built from 14 residues. Trimming cost V 3 bases and J 2 bases, with 10 bases left between them. Germline values: CDR1 KGHSH, CDR2 LQKENI. The CDR3 sequence: CASSPLLLNTEAFF. In DNA, the CDR3 is TGTGCCAGCTCACCCCTTTTGCTAAACACTGAAGCTTTCTTT.

This clone was observed a single time. The chain employs TRBV27 and TRBJ1-2; 9 bases are a match to TRBD1. Germline CDR1 is MNHEY and CDR2 is SMNVEV (reference sequence). This CDR3 is built from 15 residues. Germline trimming cut 3 bases from V and 3 bases from J; bases unmatched to any gene: 5. The CDR3 spells CASSLGGQGHYGYTF. The CDR3 bases are TGTGCCAGCAGTTTGGGGGGACAGGGTCACTATGGCTACACCTTC.

The gene calls are TRBV25-1 and TRBJ1-5; the D is unclear. This CDR3 comprises 12 residues. Germline assignment: CDR1 MGHDK and CDR2 SYGVNS. Trimming left V 3 bases short and J 4 bases short, with 4 bases between. The CDR3 nucleotides read TGTGCCAGCAGTGACCAGAATCAGCCCCAGCATTTT. Translation gives CASSDQNQPQHF.

V and J are TRBV5-1 and TRBJ2-7; the D is unclear. The CDR3 runs to 13 residues. Per the germline V gene, CDR1 is SGHRS and CDR2 is YFSETQ. V dropped 2 bases and J dropped 1 base, with 7 bases sitting between them. CDR3 in amino acids: CASSFAQSYEQYF. DNA for the CDR3: TGCGCCAGCAGCTTTGCACAATCCTACGAGCAGTACTTC.

The chain employs TRBV6-5 and TRBJ2-2; 9 bases align to TRBD1. This CDR3 is built from 14 residues. CDR1 MNHEY and CDR2 SVGAGI come from the germline V gene. With V trimmed by 5 bases and J by 7 bases, 5 bases remained unmatched. CDR3 coding DNA: TGTGCCAGCAGTATTACAGGGGGCGGCGGGGAGCTGTTTTTT. Protein sequence: CASSITGGGGELFF.

The genes are TRBV11-3 and TRBJ2-1, with a possible D match to TRBD2 (5 bases). The CDR3 is made up of 12 amino acids. Trimming stripped 0 bases from V and 10 bases from J, with 7 bases between. Germline V gene lookup returns CDR1 SGHNT and CDR2 YENEEA. The chain's CDR3 is CASSLDRREQFF. The CDR3 DNA sequence: TGTGCCAGCAGCTTAGATAGGAGGGAGCAGTTCTTC.